This T cell receptor (beta chain) was identified in a study of T cells in Graves' hyperthyroidism and ophthalmopathy. Ophthalmopathy patients showed a Clinical Activity Score of at least 3, NOSPECS grade of at least 4 and duration under 3 months. Study outcomes and limitations: A median around six months before onset, the model predicted ophthalmopathy.

This clonotype was counted a few times. What it recognizes is unknown. The germline CDR1 and CDR2 sequences are MRHNA and SNTAGT. V was pared by 2 bases and J by 4 bases, with 7 bases of the junction left unmatched. CDR3 size: 16 residues. The TCR beta CDR3 regions underwent amplification using RNA transcripts as the source. The HTBI primer set served for first-round RT-PCR of the TCR CDR3. TCRdb re-analysed the multiplex PCR reads in MiXCR, keeping a single row per CDR3 protein. The sample includes 450,000 to 650,000 distinct CDR3 sequences, 14% seen only once; the top ten take 7.1%. This sequence originates from a woman between 18 and 30 years old with Graves' ophthalmopathy. The genes are TRBV6-4 and TRBJ2-7; 11 bases are a match to TRBD1. Sequencing input: blood. Here the CDR3 reads CASSDLRDRGYYEQYF. The DNA for the CDR3 is TGTGCCAGCAGTGACCTCCGGGACAGGGGGTATTACGAGCAGTACTTC.